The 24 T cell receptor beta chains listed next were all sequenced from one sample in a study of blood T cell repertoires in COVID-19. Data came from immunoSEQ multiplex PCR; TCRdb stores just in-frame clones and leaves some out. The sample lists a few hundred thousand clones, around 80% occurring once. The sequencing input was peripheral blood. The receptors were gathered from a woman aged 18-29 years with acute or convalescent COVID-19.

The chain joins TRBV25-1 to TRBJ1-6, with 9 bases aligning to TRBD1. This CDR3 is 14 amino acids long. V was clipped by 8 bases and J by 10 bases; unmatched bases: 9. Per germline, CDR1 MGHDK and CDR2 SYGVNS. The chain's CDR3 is CASGGQGFLSPLHF. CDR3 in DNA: TGTGCCAGCGGAGGACAGGGGTTTCTCTCACCCCTCCACTTT. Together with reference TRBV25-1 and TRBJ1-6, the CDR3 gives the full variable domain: EADIYQTPRYLVIGTGKKITLECSQTMGHDKMYWYQQDPGMELHLIHYSYGVNSTEKGDLSSESTVSRIRTEHFPLTLESARPSHTSQYLCASGGQGFLSPLHFGNGTRLTVT.

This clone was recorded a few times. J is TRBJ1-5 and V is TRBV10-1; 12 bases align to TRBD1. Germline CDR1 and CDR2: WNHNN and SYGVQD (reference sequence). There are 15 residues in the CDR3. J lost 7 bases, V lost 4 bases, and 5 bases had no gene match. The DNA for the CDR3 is TGCGCCAGCAGTGCGGGGACAGGGGGCATCCAGCCCCAGCATTTT. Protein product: CASSAGTGGIQPQHF.

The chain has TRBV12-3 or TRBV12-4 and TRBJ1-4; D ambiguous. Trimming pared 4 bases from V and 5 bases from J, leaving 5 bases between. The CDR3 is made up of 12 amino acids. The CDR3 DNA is TGTGCCAGCAGTTCCCAGAATGAAAAACTGTTTTTT. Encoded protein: CASSSQNEKLFF.

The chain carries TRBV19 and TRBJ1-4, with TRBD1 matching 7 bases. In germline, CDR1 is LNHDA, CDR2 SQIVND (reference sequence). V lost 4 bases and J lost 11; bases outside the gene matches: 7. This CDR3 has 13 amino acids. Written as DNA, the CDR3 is TGTGCCAGTAGTACCACTGGGACAGTGAAACTGTTTTTT. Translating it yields CASSTTGTVKLFF.

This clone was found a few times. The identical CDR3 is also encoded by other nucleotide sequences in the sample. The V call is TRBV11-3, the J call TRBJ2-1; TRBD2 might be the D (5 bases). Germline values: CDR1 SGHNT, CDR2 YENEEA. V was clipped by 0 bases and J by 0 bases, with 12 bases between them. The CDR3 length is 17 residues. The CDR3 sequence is CASSLDRGASSYNEQFF. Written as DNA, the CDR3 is TGTGCCAGCAGCTTAGATCGGGGTGCCAGCTCCTACAATGAGCAGTTCTTC.

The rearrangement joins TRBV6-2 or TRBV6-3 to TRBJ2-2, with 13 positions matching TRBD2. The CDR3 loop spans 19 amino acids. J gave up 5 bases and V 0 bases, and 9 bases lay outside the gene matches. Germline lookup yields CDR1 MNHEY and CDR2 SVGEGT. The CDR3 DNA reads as TGTGCCAGCAGTTACTCGATATGGACTAGCGGGAGCAATACCGGGGAGCTGTTTTTT. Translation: CASSYSIWTSGSNTGELFF.

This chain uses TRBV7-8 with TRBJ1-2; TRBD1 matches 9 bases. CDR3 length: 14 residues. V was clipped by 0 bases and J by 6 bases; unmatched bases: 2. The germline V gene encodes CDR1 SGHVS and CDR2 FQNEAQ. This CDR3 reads CASSLAGQGDGYTF. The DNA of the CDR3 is TGTGCCAGCAGCTTAGCGGGACAGGGTGATGGCTACACCTTC.

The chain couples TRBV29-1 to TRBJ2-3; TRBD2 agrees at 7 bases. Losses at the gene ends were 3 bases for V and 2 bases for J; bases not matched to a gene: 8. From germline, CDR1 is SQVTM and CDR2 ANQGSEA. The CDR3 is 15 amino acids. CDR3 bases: TGCAGCGTTGAGGGGGGGGAGCGGCTCACAGATACGCAGTATTTT. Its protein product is CSVEGGERLTDTQYF.

CDR3 region: CTSSQGEVYSGGSGILSRETQYF. The CDR3 DNA is TGCACCAGCAGCCAAGGGGAGGTTTATAGCGGGGGTAGCGGGATTTTGTCGCGGGAGACCCAGTACTTC. V and J are TRBV1 and TRBJ2-5; the table's D call, TRBD2, has no DNA check behind it. TRBV1 is an annotated pseudogene. CDR3 length: 23 amino acids.

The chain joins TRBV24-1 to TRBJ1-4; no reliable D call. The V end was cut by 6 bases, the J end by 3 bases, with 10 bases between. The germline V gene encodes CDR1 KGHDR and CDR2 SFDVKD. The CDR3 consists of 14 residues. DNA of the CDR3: TGTGCCACCAGTCCGGGAGATCCTAATGAAAAACTGTTTTTT. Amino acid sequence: CATSPGDPNEKLFF.

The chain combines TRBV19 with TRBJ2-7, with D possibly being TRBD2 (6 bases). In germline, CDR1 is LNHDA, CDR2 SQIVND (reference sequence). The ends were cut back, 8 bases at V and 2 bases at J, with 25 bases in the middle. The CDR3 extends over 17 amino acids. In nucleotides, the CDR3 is TGTGCCAGTCCTTTAGGAAAGCTCGGGAGCTCCACCTACGAGCAGTACTTC. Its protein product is CASPLGKLGSSTYEQYF. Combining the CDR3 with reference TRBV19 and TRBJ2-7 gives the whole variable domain DGGITQSPKYLFRKEGQNVTLSCEQNLNHDAMYWYRQDPGQGLRLIYYSQIVNDFQKGDIAEGYSVSREKKESFPLTVTSAQKNPTAFYLCASPLGKLGSSTYEQYFGPGTRLTVT.

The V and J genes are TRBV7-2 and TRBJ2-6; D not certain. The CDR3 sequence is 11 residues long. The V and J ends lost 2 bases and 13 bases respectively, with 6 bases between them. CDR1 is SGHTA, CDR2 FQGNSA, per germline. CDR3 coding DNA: TGTGCCAGCAGCTTATCCGGGGTCCTGACTTTC. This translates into CASSLSGVLTF.

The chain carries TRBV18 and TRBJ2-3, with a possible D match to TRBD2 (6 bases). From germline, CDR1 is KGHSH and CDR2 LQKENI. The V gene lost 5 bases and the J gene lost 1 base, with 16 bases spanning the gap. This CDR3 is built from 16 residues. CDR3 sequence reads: CASSAGSGVGTDTQYF. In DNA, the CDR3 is TGTGCCAGCTCAGCGGGGTCGGGAGTGGGCACAGATACGCAGTATTTT.

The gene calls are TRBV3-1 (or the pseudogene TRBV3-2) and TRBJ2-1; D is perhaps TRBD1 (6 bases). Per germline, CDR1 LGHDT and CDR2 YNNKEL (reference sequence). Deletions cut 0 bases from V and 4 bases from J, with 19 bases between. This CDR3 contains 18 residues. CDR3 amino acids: CASSQDMDSHFKYNEQFF. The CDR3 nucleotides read TGTGCCAGCAGCCAAGATATGGACAGCCACTTTAAATACAATGAGCAGTTCTTC.

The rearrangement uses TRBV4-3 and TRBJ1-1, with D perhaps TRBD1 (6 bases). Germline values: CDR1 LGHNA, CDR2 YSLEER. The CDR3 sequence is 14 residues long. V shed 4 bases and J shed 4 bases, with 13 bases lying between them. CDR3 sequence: CASSLLQGSTEAFF. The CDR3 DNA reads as TGCGCCAGCAGCCTATTACAGGGTTCCACTGAAGCTTTCTTT.

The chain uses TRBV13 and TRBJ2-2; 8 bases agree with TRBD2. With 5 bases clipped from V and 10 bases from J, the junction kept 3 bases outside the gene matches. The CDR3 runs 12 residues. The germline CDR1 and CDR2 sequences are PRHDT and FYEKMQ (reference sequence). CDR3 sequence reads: CASSGSGAELFF. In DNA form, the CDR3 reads TGTGCCAGCAGCGGTAGCGGGGCGGAGCTGTTTTTT.

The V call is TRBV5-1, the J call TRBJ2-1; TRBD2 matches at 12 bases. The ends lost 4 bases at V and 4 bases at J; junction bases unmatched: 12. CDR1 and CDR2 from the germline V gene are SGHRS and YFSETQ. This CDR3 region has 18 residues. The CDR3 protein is CASSALAGGPRGYNEQFF. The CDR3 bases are TGCGCCAGCAGCGCCCTAGCGGGAGGGCCCCGAGGGTACAATGAGCAGTTCTTC.

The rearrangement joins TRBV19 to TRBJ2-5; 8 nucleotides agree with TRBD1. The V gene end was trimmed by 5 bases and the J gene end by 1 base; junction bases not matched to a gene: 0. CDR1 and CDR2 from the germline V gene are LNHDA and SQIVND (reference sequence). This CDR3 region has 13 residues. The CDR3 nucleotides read TGTGCCAGTAGTCAGGGGGCCCAAGAGACCCAGTACTTC. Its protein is CASSQGAQETQYF.

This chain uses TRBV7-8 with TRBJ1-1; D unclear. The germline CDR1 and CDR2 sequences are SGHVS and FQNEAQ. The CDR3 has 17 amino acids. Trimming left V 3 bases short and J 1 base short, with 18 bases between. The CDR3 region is CASSLYLGVTGNTEAFF. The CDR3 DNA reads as TGTGCCAGCAGCTTGTACCTCGGGGTAACGGGGAACACTGAAGCTTTCTTT.

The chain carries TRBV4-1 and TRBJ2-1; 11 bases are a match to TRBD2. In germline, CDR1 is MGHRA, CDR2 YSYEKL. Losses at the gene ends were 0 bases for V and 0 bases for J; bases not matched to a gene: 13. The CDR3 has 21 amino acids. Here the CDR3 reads CASSQDQRLAGFGASYNEQFF. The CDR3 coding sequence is TGCGCCAGCAGCCAAGATCAACGACTAGCGGGATTTGGGGCCTCCTACAATGAGCAGTTCTTC.

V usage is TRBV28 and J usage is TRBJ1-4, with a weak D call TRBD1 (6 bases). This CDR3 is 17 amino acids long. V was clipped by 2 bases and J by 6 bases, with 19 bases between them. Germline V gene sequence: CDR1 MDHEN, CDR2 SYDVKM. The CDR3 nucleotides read TGTGCCAGCAGTTTAAAACTGACAGGAGTTCTTTATGAAAAACTGTTTTTT. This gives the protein CASSLKLTGVLYEKLFF.

DNA of the CDR3: TGTGCCAGCTCACCAACTAGCGGGAGTACAGATACGCAGTATTTT. Protein: CASSPTSGSTDTQYF. The V and J genes are TRBV18 and TRBJ2-3; 11 positions match TRBD2. Germline-derived CDR1 and CDR2 are KGHSH and LQKENI. CDR3 length: 15 amino acids. The V gene end was trimmed by 2 bases and the J gene end by 3 bases; junction bases not matched to a gene: 1. The full variable domain, completed using reference TRBV18 and TRBJ2-3, is NAGVMQNPRHLVRRRGQEARLRCSPMKGHSHVYWYRQLPEEGLKFMVYLQKENIIDESGMPKERFSAEFPKEGPSILRIQQVVRGDSAAYFCASSPTSGSTDTQYFGPGTRLTVL.

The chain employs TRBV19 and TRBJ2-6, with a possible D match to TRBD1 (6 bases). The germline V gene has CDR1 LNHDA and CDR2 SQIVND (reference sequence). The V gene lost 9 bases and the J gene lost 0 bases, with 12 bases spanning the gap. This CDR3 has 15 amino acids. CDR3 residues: CASGQLLSGANVLTF. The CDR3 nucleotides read TGTGCCAGCGGACAGTTGCTCTCTGGGGCCAACGTCCTGACTTTC.

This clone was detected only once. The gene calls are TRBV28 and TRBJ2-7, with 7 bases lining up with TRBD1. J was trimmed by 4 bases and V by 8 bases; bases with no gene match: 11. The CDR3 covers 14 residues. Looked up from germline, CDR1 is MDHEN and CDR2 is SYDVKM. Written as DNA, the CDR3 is TGTGCCAGCTCTCCTCGGGACAGAGTATACGAGCAGTACTTC. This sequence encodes CASSPRDRVYEQYF.